This record covers a single TCR beta chain. The entry originates in a study of cytomegalovirus exposure and HLA in healthy donors. V lost 0 bases and J lost 4, with 7 bases in between. CDR3 length: 14 residues. Germline loops: CDR1 SEHNR, CDR2 FQNEAQ (reference sequence). TCRdb keeps only in-frame clones here, not all; method: immunoSEQ multiplex PCR. This table has roughly 130,000 clones, 86% appearing once. The receptor's source is a man aged 18 to 29 in good health and CMV-seronegative. Sequencing input: PBMCs. The V call is TRBV7-9, the J call TRBJ2-4; perhaps TRBD2 as D (6 bases). The CDR3 loop reads CASSLAGGKNIQYF. The CDR3 region has the DNA TGTGCCAGCAGCTTAGCTGGAGGGAAAAACATTCAGTACTTC.